The TCR beta chain under discussion was sequenced for a study of cytomegalovirus exposure and HLA in healthy donors. Looking at the study overall: It was reported in a later analysis that the same platform had been used for the 100 to 150 validation repertoires as for the approximately 730 first-cohort repertoires.

To note about this clone: What it binds is not known.

Generated by immunoSEQ multiplex PCR, the TCRdb table keeps only in-frame clones and is missing some. Among about 98,000 clones, about 90% were seen once, and the ten largest hold about 5.7%. V shed 4 bases, J shed 5 bases, and the junction held 10 bases outside the gene matches. CDR1 is SGHTA and CDR2 is FQGTGA in the germline V gene. The CDR3 is 15 residues long. Overall study findings and caveats: Specificity of three CMV-associated chains for CMV antigens was verified in vitro.

The sequence was obtained from a man between 18 and 35 years old in good health and CMV-seropositive. The chain couples TRBV7-3 to TRBJ2-5, with 7 bases identical to TRBD2. Material for sequencing was PBMCs. For the CDR3, the DNA is TGTGCCAGCAGCTGGGGGGGGGAATCTTGGGAGACCCAGTACTTC. Its translation: CASSWGGESWETQYF.